This T cell receptor (beta chain) was sequenced in a study of radiation and T cells in renal cell carcinoma (dated by TCRdb to about 2020). About the study as a whole: The samples were drawn from a clinical trial, where primary renal cell carcinomas were treated with 15 Gy of stereotactic body radiation therapy and then removed by nephrectomy 4 weeks afterward. In total, 50 to 60 samples underwent TCR beta sequencing: roughly 26 tumors plus 27 peripheral blood samples. Across all 55 or so samples, 4 million to 5 million unique CDR3 nucleotide sequences encoding about 2.4 million unique CDR3 amino acid sequences were identified. The research as a whole found: In blood, the top tumor clonotypes increased between baseline and 2 weeks post-radiation and then shrank by 4 weeks, which suggests that tumor-resident clones expanded only transiently. Effects of radiation dose or scheduling on the TCR repertoire could not be addressed with the single-armed trial design. Changes in the blood repertoire were not tracked past 4 weeks after treatment. No pretreatment tumor biopsies were available, so the baseline intratumoral presence of clonotypes could not be determined.

Following the manufacturer's recommendations, the immunoSEQ kit was used to generate TCR beta libraries from genomic DNA. To prepare libraries, a first multiplex PCR with proprietary primers was run, followed by a second PCR that added unique barcodes, and a bead cleanup was done after each round. A positive control reaction and a negative control reaction, both provided in the kit, were run with every batch of samples. The final libraries were assessed on an Agilent 4200 TapeStation D1000 ScreenTape, pooled by volume, and quantified by qPCR. An Illumina NextSeq500 fitted with a MidOutput 150-cycle cartridge performed the sequencing, running 156 Read1 cycles and 15 Index1 cycles with the kit's custom primers. The pooled library was loaded at approximately 1 pM, with a roughly 18% PhiX control spiked in. The authors' pipeline ran thus. Vendor-processed data were analyzed in R, with a clonotype defined as all T cells sharing the same CDR3 nucleotide sequence. In the clone abundance analyses, frequencies were normalized to the 10,000 most abundant clones in each sample. Before analysis, public T cell clones were removed, and these numbered fewer than six per sample on average. Tumor-enriched and baseline blood-enriched clonotypes were defined by at least a 32-fold difference in abundance between compartments. Clonotypes expanded or contracted between blood time points were identified with a beta-binomial differential abundance model. Similarity between tumor and blood repertoires was quantified using the Baroni-Urbani and Buser coefficient, and groups were compared with two-tailed Wilcoxon tests in R. In its TCRdb copy, this immuneACCESS table keeps in-frame sequences only and misses some clones. Where compared with another copy, unresolved V genes explain less than half of these, and the others have no known cause. The V and J calls and clone size come from that table; D and trimming were worked out from the DNA. The sample contains about 150,000 clones, 88% of them found a single time. The ten largest make up roughly 4% of the sample.

Interpreted using the paper, the time point label stands for: baseline pretreatment blood. Sample treatment or condition, as interpreted from the label and publication: 15 Gy SBRT to primary tumor, nephrectomy 4 weeks later. To follow tumor-enriched clonotypes, serial peripheral blood was collected from radiation-treated patients at baseline and at 2 weeks and 4 weeks after SBRT. Every patient's renal cell carcinoma showed clear cell pathology. Genomic DNA for TCR sequencing was prepared using the QIAamp DNA Blood Mini Kit (Qiagen). Only samples passing all quality control checks were included in the analyses. Worth noting for this clone: Its antigen is unknown. No base-level quality is on record; no much larger clone is a single base apart.

CDR1 and CDR2, per the germline V gene (reference sequence), are GTSNPN and SVGIG. Reading from cysteine to phenylalanine, the CDR3 counts 16 amino acids. Just the 48-base CDR3 DNA is kept, in frame starting at base 1. V is trimmed back by 2 bases and J by 5 bases, and the junction contains 12 bases that no gene match accounts for. The TCR was taken from an older woman with renal cell carcinoma. This specimen consisted of blood, obtained from a patient whose treatment included radiotherapy and nephrectomy. The chain is encoded by TRBV30 joined to TRBJ2-7; 10 middle bases align to TRBD2. The CDR3 corresponds to CAWSKAGGLAPHEQYF. The DNA is as follows: TGTGCCTGGAGTAAAGCGGGGGGGCTGGCTCCCCACGAGCAGTACTTC.